The sequence of this T cell receptor (beta chain) was determined in a study of blood T cells in healthy people across ages. It was with a sample-barcoded 5' primer and a J-beta primer mix that a second PCR of roughly 6 to 12 cycles was run. One entry per CDR3 protein, called by TCRdb with MiXCR from the 5' RACE reads. The data hold 1.5 million to 2 million distinct CDR3 sequences, with around 36% observed a single time. CDR3 length: 15 residues. Germline CDR1 reads KGHSH; CDR2 reads LQKENI. Trimming took 3 bases from V and 4 from J, leaving 14 bases between them. The TCR originated in a woman in her 30s in good health. V is TRBV18 and J is TRBJ2-3, with a weak D call TRBD1 (6 bases). Material for sequencing was blood. CDR3: CASSPRDTGPDTQYF. CDR3 nucleotides: TGTGCCAGCTCACCTCGGGACACCGGACCAGATACGCAGTATTTT.